These 18 T cell receptor beta chains came from one sample sequenced in a study of T-cell memory formation after mild COVID-19. A single record per CDR3 protein comes from TCRdb applying MiXCR to the 5' RACE reads. The sample contains about 440,000 distinct CDR3 sequences, roughly 20% of which appear only once. The sample consisted of PBMCs or a T cell subset sorted from them (not recorded which). The source is an adult woman who had mild COVID-19 (a few samples of this study predate the infection). Cell type and time point are not known.

This clonotype was seen a few times. The rearrangement uses TRBV6-5 and TRBJ1-2; D gene ambiguous. Germline-derived CDR1 and CDR2 are MNHEY and SVGAGI. The CDR3 contains 12 residues. Trimming removed 6 bases from V and 4 bases from J, with 9 bases in between. The CDR3 sequence is CASRLGSYGYTF. DNA for the CDR3: TGTGCCAGCAGACTAGGGAGCTATGGCTACACCTTC.

The sample holds a few counts of this clonotype. The V gene is TRBV7-9, the J gene TRBJ2-5, with no clear D. The CDR3 has 16 residues. The germline CDR1 and CDR2 sequences are SEHNR and FQNEAQ (reference sequence). V lost 8 bases and J 5 bases, leaving 24 bases between the germline ends. DNA of the CDR3: TGTGCCAGCCTAAAGAAGCGAGGCCTGGCTAGGGAGACCCAGTACTTC. It codes for CASLKKRGLARETQYF. The whole variable domain, filled in from reference TRBV7-9 and TRBJ2-5, reads DTGVSQNPRHKITKRGQNVTFRCDPISEHNRLYWYRQTLGQGPEFLTYFQNEAQLEKSRLLSDRFSAERPKGSFSTLEIQRTEQGDSAMYLCASLKKRGLARETQYFGPGTRLLVL.

The chain recombines TRBV9 with TRBJ2-1, with 13 bases identical to TRBD2. The CDR3 totals 15 residues. Unmatched junction bases numbered 6, after V lost 4 bases and J lost 8 bases. The germline V gene has CDR1 SGDLS and CDR2 YYNGEE. The CDR3 here is CASSSGLAGVHEQFF. CDR3 nucleotide sequence: TGTGCCAGCAGCTCAGGACTAGCGGGAGTCCATGAGCAGTTCTTC.

A few counts support this clonotype. The rearrangement links TRBV5-1 to TRBJ2-1; 8 bases are a match to TRBD2. Trimming at V came to 2 bases and at J to 1 base, leaving 20 bases not matched to a gene. This CDR3 is 21 amino acids long. From germline, CDR1 is SGHRS and CDR2 YFSETQ. CDR3 residues: CASSLPLSGRAGGRSYNEQFF. CDR3 nucleotide sequence: TGCGCCAGCAGCTTACCATTATCCGGGAGGGCGGGGGGAAGGTCCTACAATGAGCAGTTCTTC.

The chain has TRBV6-1 and TRBJ2-2; no clear D gene. Germline V gives CDR1 MNHNS, CDR2 SASEGT. Trimming removed 3 bases at V and 3 bases at J, with 5 bases between. CDR3 length: 13 amino acids. Here the CDR3 DNA reads TGTGCCAGCAGTGAGATAGACACCGGGGAGCTGTTTTTT. Residues: CASSEIDTGELFF.

This clonotype was detected a few times. The CDR3 loop is CASSSTRLGAGGYNEQFF. CDR3 bases: TGTGCCAGCAGCTCGACCCGGCTTGGAGCGGGGGGTTACAATGAGCAGTTCTTC. This chain connects TRBV7-9 to TRBJ2-1, with 9 bases lining up with TRBD2. The CDR3 has 18 residues. Germline CDR1 and CDR2: SEHNR and FQNEAQ (reference sequence). V trimming: 4 bases; J trimming: 4 bases; junction bases outside the gene matches: 14.

This clonotype was seen a handful of times. This chain links TRBV5-6 with TRBJ2-3; D might be TRBD2 (6 bases). There are 16 residues in the CDR3. Trimming stripped 4 bases from V and 7 bases from J, with 22 bases between. CDR1 and CDR2 from the germline V gene are SGHDT and YYEEEE. CDR3 DNA: TGTGCCAGCAGCGCCCGGGTGAGGACTACGGGGAATACGCAGTATTTT. Translating it yields CASSARVRTTGNTQYF.

The V gene is TRBV30, the J gene TRBJ2-2; no firm D call. The CDR3 has 14 residues. Germline assignment: CDR1 GTSNPN and CDR2 SVGIG (reference sequence). V was clipped by 5 bases and J by 4 bases, with 14 bases between them. CDR3 sequence (DNA): TGTGCCTGGGGCCCGGATTTTTCCACCGGGGAGCTGTTTTTT. It codes for CAWGPDFSTGELFF.

The V gene is TRBV6-5, the J gene TRBJ2-3; 8 positions match TRBD2. Looked up from germline, CDR1 is MNHEY and CDR2 is SVGAGI. The CDR3 consists of 15 residues. V lost 6 bases to trimming and J lost 3 bases; unmatched junction nucleotides: 8. Written as DNA, the CDR3 is TGTGCCAGCAGAGTGACGGGAGGGGGGACAGATACGCAGTATTTT. This gives the protein CASRVTGGGTDTQYF.

The sample holds many counts of this clonotype. The chain uses TRBV6-6 and TRBJ2-5; the D is unclear. The length of the CDR3 is 15 residues. In germline, CDR1 is MNHNY, CDR2 SVGAGI (reference sequence). Trimming shortened V by 2 bases and J by 5 bases, and 15 bases separated the two germline ends. The CDR3 is CASSYGQPRWETQYF. Here the CDR3 DNA reads TGTGCCAGCAGTTACGGGCAGCCGAGGTGGGAGACCCAGTACTTC.

This clonotype has a single count. The genes are TRBV20-1 and TRBJ2-1, with a possible D match to TRBD2 (6 bases). CDR3 length: 12 amino acids. V lost 3 bases to trimming and J lost 6 bases, with 9 bases between them. Germline V gene lookup returns CDR1 DFQATT and CDR2 SNEGSKA (reference sequence). In DNA, the CDR3 is TGCAGTGCTAGGGGGGGTTCCAATGAGCAGTTCTTC. Amino acids: CSARGGSNEQFF.

This clonotype was counted between two and nine times. The V and J genes are TRBV19 and TRBJ1-1; TRBD1 might be the D (5 bases). Trimming pared 3 bases from V and 2 bases from J, leaving 13 bases between. In germline, CDR1 is LNHDA, CDR2 SQIVND (reference sequence). This CDR3 is built from 15 residues. The CDR3 loop reads CASSIQGYANTEAFF. The CDR3, as DNA: TGTGCCAGTAGTATCCAGGGCTATGCCAACACTGAAGCTTTCTTT.

This clonotype was counted only a few times. This sequence joins TRBV24-1 and TRBJ1-1; 7 nucleotides agree with TRBD1. The ends lost 7 bases at V and 3 bases at J; junction bases unmatched: 4. This CDR3 has 13 amino acids. Per germline, CDR1 KGHDR and CDR2 SFDVKD. In DNA form, the CDR3 reads TGTGCCACCAGCGCTGACAGGGACACTGAAGCTTTCTTT. Protein: CATSADRDTEAFF.

This clonotype has only a few counts. This sequence joins TRBV7-2 and TRBJ2-7, with D perhaps given as TRBD1 or TRBD2 (5 bases each). CDR1 SGHTA and CDR2 FQGNSA come from the germline V gene. Trimming pared 5 bases from V and 4 bases from J, leaving 15 bases between. The CDR3 totals 14 residues. The CDR3 nucleotides are TGTGCCAGCAGCCTAGGGACGAGCGTGTACGAGCAGTACTTC. Translating gives CASSLGTSVYEQYF.

This clonotype was counted a few times. The V gene is TRBV7-6, the J gene TRBJ2-3, with TRBD1 matching 7 bases. The CDR3 spans 17 residues. CDR1 and CDR2 (germline): SGHVS, FNYEAQ. V was clipped by 4 bases and J by 3 bases; unmatched bases: 13. CDR3 amino acids: CASSSIFPGGLTDTQYF. The DNA for the CDR3 is TGTGCCAGCAGCTCAATATTTCCAGGGGGTTTGACAGATACGCAGTATTTT.

This clonotype has only a few counts. V usage is TRBV19 and J usage is TRBJ1-1, with TRBD1 as a possible D gene (6 bases). V shed 5 bases and J shed 6 bases, with 13 bases lying between them. Germline values: CDR1 LNHDA, CDR2 SQIVND (reference sequence). The CDR3 has 13 residues. The CDR3 region has the DNA TGTGCCAGTAGTCGGACAGTTTACGCTGAAGCTTTCTTT. Translated, it gives CASSRTVYAEAFF.

J is TRBJ2-5 and V is TRBV12-3 or TRBV12-4, with D possibly called TRBD1 or TRBD2 (6 bases each). V was trimmed by 3 bases and J by 7 bases, leaving 21 bases between them. The CDR3 is 16 residues long. This CDR3 reads CASSLAGQGDYRTQYF. The CDR3 coding sequence is TGTGCCAGCAGTTTGGCGGGACAAGGGGATTATAGGACCCAGTACTTC.

The sample holds a few counts of this clonotype. The chain combines TRBV12-3 or TRBV12-4 with TRBJ2-7, with a tentative D call TRBD2 (5 bases). V lost 5 bases to trimming and J lost 6 bases, with 11 bases between them. CDR3 length equals 12 residues. DNA of the CDR3: TGTGCCAGCAGTACTAGAAGGAGCGAGCAGTACTTC. Its translation is CASSTRRSEQYF.